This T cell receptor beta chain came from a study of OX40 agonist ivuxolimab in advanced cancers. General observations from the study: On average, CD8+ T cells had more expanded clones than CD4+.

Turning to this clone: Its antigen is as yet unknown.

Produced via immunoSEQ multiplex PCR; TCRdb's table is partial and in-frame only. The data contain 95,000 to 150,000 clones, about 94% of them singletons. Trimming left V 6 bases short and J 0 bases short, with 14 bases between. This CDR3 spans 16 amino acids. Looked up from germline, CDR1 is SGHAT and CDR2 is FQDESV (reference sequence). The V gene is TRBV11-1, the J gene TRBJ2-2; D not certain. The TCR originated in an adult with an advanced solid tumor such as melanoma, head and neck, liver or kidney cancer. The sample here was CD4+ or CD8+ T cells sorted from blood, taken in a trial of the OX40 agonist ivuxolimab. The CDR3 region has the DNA TGTGCCAGCAGTCCACGGAGCCGGTCGAACACCGGGGAGCTGTTTTTT. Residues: CASSPRSRSNTGELFF.